What follows are 31 T cell receptor beta chains derived from one specimen sequenced in a study of CD8+CD57+ T cells in acquired aplastic anemia. Both TCR beta VDJ combination and CDR3 sequence profiling were carried out. Genomic DNA was the template for this profiling. MiXCR, applied by TCRdb to the reads, yields one record per CDR3 protein. The sample yields 33,000 or so distinct CDR3 sequences, approximately 73% seen once. Sequencing was performed on sorted CD4+, CD8+, or CD8+CD57+ T cells (not recorded which) from PBMCs. Source of these receptors: a human donor in good health, serving as a control.

The gene calls are TRBV7-3 and TRBJ2-1, with 8 bases aligning to TRBD1. CDR1 is SGHTA, CDR2 FQGTGA, per germline. The CDR3 has 15 amino acids. V dropped 2 bases and J dropped 7; count of bases not matched to a gene: 7. This CDR3 reads CASSLSRGHSNEQFF. The CDR3 bases are TGTGCCAGCAGCTTATCCAGGGGGCATTCAAATGAGCAGTTCTTC.

The chain links TRBV15 to TRBJ1-5; 9 bases are shared with TRBD1. The CDR3 totals 16 residues. J gave up 0 bases and V 3 bases, and 3 bases lay outside the gene matches. Germline CDR1 is LNHNV and CDR2 is YYDKDF (reference sequence). The CDR3: CATSSGTGYSNQPQHF. The CDR3 DNA reads as TGTGCCACCAGCAGTGGGACAGGGTATAGCAATCAGCCCCAGCATTTT.

The V call is TRBV7-6, the J call TRBJ2-5; 7 nucleotides match TRBD2. Germline-derived CDR1 and CDR2 are SGHVS and FNYEAQ. J gave up 5 bases and V 4 bases, and 10 bases lay outside the gene matches. This CDR3 has 15 amino acids. The CDR3 protein is CASSSRGAGGETQYF. For the CDR3, the DNA is TGTGCCAGCAGCTCAAGGGGAGCCGGGGGGGAGACCCAGTACTTC.

The CDR3 reads CAIRDSDTLLQETQYF. The DNA of the CDR3 is TGTGCCATCCGGGACAGCGATACCCTTCTCCAAGAGACCCAGTACTTC. V gene TRBV10-3 combines with J gene TRBJ2-5; 7 nucleotides match TRBD1. The V gene's germline CDR1 is ENHRY and CDR2 SYGVKD. V gave up 8 bases and J gave up 1 base; unmatched junction bases: 13. The CDR3 is 16 amino acids.

A remark on this clonotype: The junction differs from germline at one of its ends, possibly a read error. The rearrangement links TRBV20-1 to TRBJ2-5; D is perhaps TRBD2 (5 bases). The germline V gene encodes CDR1 DFQATT and CDR2 SNEGSKA (reference sequence). CDR3 length equals 15 residues. DNA of the CDR3: TGCAGTGCTAGAGGGGGTGGGGTGGGAGAAGAGACCCGGTACTTC. This gives the protein CSARGGGVGEETRYF.

The gene calls are TRBV25-1 and TRBJ1-1; tentatively, D is TRBD1 (6 bases). The CDR3 loop spans 14 amino acids. Per the germline V gene, CDR1 is MGHDK and CDR2 is SYGVNS. The V and J ends lost 5 bases and 4 bases respectively, with 14 bases between them. CDR3 loop: CASSSHREGTEAFF. The CDR3 nucleotides are TGTGCCAGCAGTTCACACAGGGAGGGCACTGAAGCTTTCTTT.

V gene TRBV2 combines with J gene TRBJ2-3, with D unresolved. The CDR3 is made up of 15 amino acids. The V and J ends lost 7 bases and 0 bases respectively, with 14 bases between them. Germline V gives CDR1 SNHLY, CDR2 FYNNEI. CDR3 nucleotide sequence: TGTGCCAGCAATGGTCCAGCCCTAAGCACAGATACGCAGTATTTT. Protein sequence: CASNGPALSTDTQYF. The whole variable domain, filled in from reference TRBV2 and TRBJ2-3, reads EPEVTQTPSHQVTQMGQEVILRCVPISNHLYFYWYRQILGQKVEFLVSFYNNEISEKSEIFDDQFSVERPDGSNFTLKIRSTKLEDSAMYFCASNGPALSTDTQYFGPGTRLTVL.

CDR3 in DNA: TGTGCCAGCAGTTTAAGACAGGGCATACCACCCCTCCACTTT. Residues: CASSLRQGIPPLHF. The rearrangement links TRBV12-3 or TRBV12-4 to TRBJ1-6, with 7 positions matching TRBD1. V was clipped by 2 bases and J by 11 bases; unmatched bases: 6. This CDR3 contains 14 residues.

This chain links TRBV6-5 with TRBJ2-7, with D possibly matching TRBD2 (5 bases). CDR3 length: 15 residues. Germline V CDR1 and CDR2: MNHEY, SVGAGI. The V end was cut by 4 bases, the J end by 2 bases, with 15 bases between. The CDR3 DNA reads as TGTGCCAGCAGTTTAGAGGGCGGCGGTACCTACGAGCAGTACTTC. Amino acids: CASSLEGGGTYEQYF.

This clonotype qualifies as medium-sized. The chain combines TRBV29-1 with TRBJ2-5; TRBD1 might be the D (5 bases). The length of the CDR3 is 11 residues. Trimming pared 5 bases from V and 7 bases from J, leaving 11 bases between. In germline, CDR1 is SQVTM, CDR2 ANQGSEA. CDR3 bases: TGCAGCGTTTTAACCCAGGGGACCCAGTACTTC. Amino acids: CSVLTQGTQYF.

The chain couples TRBV7-8 to TRBJ2-7; D is perhaps TRBD2 (6 bases). Matching the DNA end better, TRBJ2-1 makes the J call doubtful. This CDR3 is 13 amino acids long. Looked up from germline, CDR1 is SGHVS and CDR2 is FQNEAQ. The CDR3 DNA reads TGTGCCAGCAATACCGTGGGGGGACGGGAGCAGTTCTTC. It encodes CASNTVGGREQFF.

The chain carries TRBV2 and TRBJ2-3; D is possibly TRBD2 (6 bases). V was shortened by 2 bases and J by 0 bases, with 12 bases between the two germline ends. Per the germline V gene, CDR1 is SNHLY and CDR2 is FYNNEI. The CDR3 consists of 16 residues. The CDR3 region has the DNA TGTGCCAGCAGTGAAAAGCTAGCGACTAGCACAGATACGCAGTATTTT. It translates to CASSEKLATSTDTQYF.

The J gene is TRBJ1-1, the V gene TRBV2; perhaps TRBD1 as D (5 bases). V was trimmed by 7 bases and J by 4 bases, leaving 19 bases between them. In germline, CDR1 is SNHLY, CDR2 FYNNEI. This CDR3 region has 15 residues. In DNA form, the CDR3 reads TGTGCCAGCATCGAGACAGCAGTTAGAGTCACTGAAGCTTTCTTT. This gives the protein CASIETAVRVTEAFF.

The gene calls are TRBV7-7 and TRBJ2-5; TRBD2 matches at 7 bases. The ends lost 6 bases at V and 4 bases at J; junction bases unmatched: 5. The CDR3 is 13 residues long. Germline V gene lookup returns CDR1 SSHAT and CDR2 FNYEAQ (reference sequence). The CDR3 DNA reads TGTGCCAGCAGAAGAGGGGAGGGAGAGACCCAGTACTTC. Translated, it gives CASRRGEGETQYF.

V and J are TRBV4-1 and TRBJ2-7; maybe TRBD1 (5 bases). Germline lookup yields CDR1 MGHRA and CDR2 YSYEKL. Deletions cut 0 bases from V and 2 bases from J, with 8 bases between. CDR3 size: 14 residues. CDR3 loop: CASSQEVQAYEQYF. For the CDR3, the DNA is TGCGCCAGCAGCCAAGAGGTACAGGCCTACGAGCAGTACTTC.

The V and J genes are TRBV2 and TRBJ1-6; D gene unclear. This CDR3 contains 13 residues. Germline lookup yields CDR1 SNHLY and CDR2 FYNNEI. V lost 6 bases and J 14 bases, leaving 17 bases between the germline ends. The CDR3 nucleotides read TGTGCCAGCAGGGTCAGTGAGGTCTTTGCCCTCCACTTT. Translated: CASRVSEVFALHF.

This chain uses TRBV7-2 with TRBJ2-3; no reliable D call. The CDR3 spans 14 residues. Trimming removed 5 bases from V and 0 bases from J, with 9 bases in between. CDR1 and CDR2 from the germline V gene are SGHTA and FQGNSA. The CDR3 region has the DNA TGTGCCAGCAGCCTAGGTTTGAGCACAGATACGCAGTATTTT. As protein: CASSLGLSTDTQYF.

This sequence joins TRBV24-1 and TRBJ1-6; 7 bases match TRBD1. J gave up 3 bases and V 4 bases, and 14 bases lay outside the gene matches. The germline CDR1 and CDR2 sequences are KGHDR and SFDVKD. This CDR3 contains 19 residues. The CDR3 region is CATSDRYTGEVRYNSPLHF. Here the CDR3 DNA reads TGTGCCACCAGTGACCGGTACACAGGGGAGGTCCGCTATAATTCACCCCTCCACTTT.

This clonotype was seen a handful of times. The chain carries TRBV11-2 and TRBJ2-1; perhaps TRBD2 as D (5 bases). The CDR3 totals 14 residues. Trimming took off 1 base at V and 10 bases at J, with 14 bases between the two ends. From germline, CDR1 is SGHAT and CDR2 FQNNGV. As DNA, the CDR3 is TGTGCCAGCAGCTTAGTTAGGACTGTCCGAGAGCAGTTCTTC. Protein sequence: CASSLVRTVREQFF.

There are a few counts of this clonotype. In DNA, the CDR3 is TGCGCCAGCAGCCTGGACAGTAATAATCAGCCCCAGCATTTT. It yields the protein CASSLDSNNQPQHF. This chain connects TRBV5-1 to TRBJ1-5; possible D gene TRBD1, 6 bases. The CDR3 sequence is 14 residues long. Between the trimmed V and J ends, which lost 4 bases and 4 bases, there was a span of 12 bases. Germline CDR1 and CDR2: SGHRS and YFSETQ.

The chain combines TRBV20-1 with TRBJ1-1; no clear D gene. Germline assignment: CDR1 DFQATT and CDR2 SNEGSKA (reference sequence). The CDR3 has 12 residues. V lost 3 bases and J lost 7, with 12 bases in between. The CDR3 coding sequence is TGCAGTGCTAGCAACGGAGGGATTGAAGCTTTCTTT. It is translated as CSASNGGIEAFF.

By share, this clonotype counts as medium-sized (0.01 to 0.1%). The chain is built from TRBV5-5 and TRBJ1-2; possible D gene TRBD1, 6 bases. The V end lost 0 bases, the J end lost 1 base, and 7 bases lay between the germline ends. This CDR3 has 14 residues. The V gene's germline CDR1 is SGHKS and CDR2 YYEKEE (reference sequence). The CDR3 nucleotides read TGTGCCAGCAGCTTGGTAGGGGGTAACTATGGCTACACCTTC. Translation: CASSLVGGNYGYTF.

The chain employs TRBV29-1 and TRBJ1-2, with 7 positions matching TRBD1. Germline trimming cut 7 bases from V and 2 bases from J; bases unmatched to any gene: 4. The CDR3 sequence is 12 residues long. The germline CDR1 and CDR2 sequences are SQVTM and ANQGSEA. CDR3 in amino acids: CSGLTGNYGYTF. CDR3 nucleotide sequence: TGCAGCGGGCTGACAGGGAACTATGGCTACACCTTC.

This clonotype has just a few counts. The chain links TRBV11-2 to TRBJ2-1, with 16 bases identical to TRBD2. Trimming removed 4 bases from V and 4 bases from J; junction bases left unmatched: 1. This CDR3 is built from 16 residues. Germline lookup yields CDR1 SGHAT and CDR2 FQNNGV. The CDR3 DNA reads as TGTGCCAGCAGCTGGGGACTAGCGGGGGGGTACAATGAGCAGTTCTTC. This translates into CASSWGLAGGYNEQFF.

V and J are TRBV11-1 and TRBJ2-1, with 9 bases that match TRBD2. CDR3 length: 16 amino acids. J was trimmed by 8 bases and V by 3 bases; bases with no gene match: 11. Per the germline V gene, CDR1 is SGHAT and CDR2 is FQDESV (reference sequence). The CDR3 region is CASSFQRSGGIHEQFF. CDR3 nucleotide sequence: TGTGCCAGCAGCTTTCAAAGAAGCGGGGGGATCCATGAGCAGTTCTTC.

V gene TRBV6-1 combines with J gene TRBJ2-7, with no clear D. Per the germline V gene, CDR1 is MNHNS and CDR2 is SASEGT. V was trimmed by 2 bases and J by 3 bases, leaving 8 bases between them. CDR3 length: 13 residues. CDR3 DNA sequence: TGTGCCAGCAGTGAATGGGCAGACTACGAGCAGTACTTC. Protein sequence: CASSEWADYEQYF.

The rearrangement joins TRBV7-9 to TRBJ1-1; D perhaps matches TRBD1 (5 bases). Germline assignment: CDR1 SEHNR and CDR2 FQNEAQ (reference sequence). V lost 5 bases, J lost 2 bases, and 9 bases lay in between. CDR3 length equals 13 residues. The CDR3 DNA sequence: TGTGCCAGCAGCATCAGGGAAAACACTGAAGCTTTCTTT. Protein product: CASSIRENTEAFF.

This clonotype appeared once. The V call is TRBV14, the J call TRBJ1-1, with unresolved D. The CDR3 consists of 13 residues. Germline CDR1 SGHDN, CDR2 FVKESK. Deletions cut 5 bases from V and 1 base from J, with 8 bases between. CDR3 region: CASSFGPNTEAFF. CDR3 bases: TGTGCCAGCAGCTTCGGACCGAACACTGAAGCTTTCTTT.

The chain has TRBV9 and TRBJ1-1, with 8 bases identical to TRBD1. Trimming removed 4 bases from V and 4 bases from J; junction bases left unmatched: 15. Germline lookup yields CDR1 SGDLS and CDR2 YYNGEE. The CDR3 has 17 residues. The CDR3 here is CASSLGSGDRGFTEAFF. CDR3 nucleotides: TGTGCCAGCAGCTTAGGTTCGGGAGACAGGGGCTTCACTGAAGCTTTCTTT.

The V call is TRBV29-1, the J call TRBJ2-1; D unresolved. Per the germline V gene, CDR1 is SQVTM and CDR2 is ANQGSEA. V shed 5 bases and J shed 8 bases, with 13 bases lying between them. CDR3 size: 12 residues. DNA for the CDR3: TGCAGCGTTATCGGTGCTTTGGATGAGCAGTTCTTC. Translated, it gives CSVIGALDEQFF.

V gene TRBV2 combines with J gene TRBJ1-3; TRBD1 matches 10 bases. From germline, CDR1 is SNHLY and CDR2 FYNNEI. With 6 bases clipped from V and 8 bases from J, the junction kept 7 bases outside the gene matches. CDR3 length: 14 residues. The CDR3 protein is CASRDDRGLDTIYF. The CDR3 coding sequence is TGTGCCAGCAGGGATGACAGGGGGCTAGACACCATATATTTT.